This T cell receptor (beta chain) appears in the sequencing data of a study of cytomegalovirus exposure and HLA in healthy donors (dated by TCRdb to about 2017). About the study as a whole: A later analysis indicated that the 110 or so validation repertoires were generated on the platform also employed for the 700 or so repertoires of the first cohort. The aim of the study was to test whether cataloging public T cell receptors could identify signatures of past pathogen exposure. Along with the approximately 650-subject first cohort, a separate validation cohort of roughly 110 different subjects was used. To predict cytomegalovirus infection status, the study combined high-throughput TCR immunosequencing, statistical association of individual TCRs with disease status, and machine learning.

Donors formed part of the validation cohort, which comprised 120 subjects and was distinct from the first cohort of several hundred subjects. What the study reported, not specific to this receptor: A few of the identified cytomegalovirus-associated TCR beta chains were confirmed in vitro to be specific for cytomegalovirus antigens. In a later analysis, TCRs clustered in the first cohort were found to also tend to co-occur in the approximately 120 validation repertoires, with 90% to 95% of cluster scores above 0. According to the authors, the approach could potentially be generalized to other disease states and immunological phenotypes. In the study, 150 to 200 TCR beta chains were listed as associated with cytomegalovirus. Most TCR sequences were seen in very few donors, while some public TCRs were found in many individuals. The validation cohort had no HLA typing available for a later analysis, so co-occurrence within that cohort was assessed over all 130 or so repertoires. In both the original and validation cohorts, the classifier was reported to diagnose cytomegalovirus status with high specificity and sensitivity.

A remark on this clone: What antigen it recognizes has not been identified. Per-base quality was not reported, and no clone a single base away is much larger than it.

The CDR3 starts with the cysteine, ends with the phenylalanine, and has 13 residues. Just the 39-base CDR3 DNA is kept, in frame starting at base 1. Taken from the germline V gene, the CDR1 and CDR2 loops are KGHSH and LQKENI. V is trimmed back by 5 bases and J by 4 bases, and the junction contains 4 bases that no gene match accounts for. Library creation used the immunoSEQ multiplex PCR assay. In the authors' own workflow: A statistical classification framework was built for diagnosing cytomegalovirus status from the catalog of TCR beta chain sequences. TCRdb carries this immuneACCESS record with in-frame sequences only. Its versions omit some clonotypes, under half of them owing to an unresolved V gene in the studies checked, with the rest unexplained. Clone size and the V and J calls come from that table; the DNA yielded D and trimming. Within this sample are 100,000 to 150,000 clones, with approximately 92% of them counted one time only. About 1.1% of the sample is held by the ten biggest clonotypes.

This clonotype was sampled from a woman aged 18-29 years in good health and CMV-seronegative. This chain is built from TRBV18 and TRBJ2-5, and 7 junctional nucleotides match TRBD1. Material: PBMCs. CDR3 loop: CASSKHRGETQYF. The DNA reads TGTGCCAGCTCAAAACACAGGGGAGAGACCCAGTACTTC.